This TCR beta chain was sequenced for a study of T-cell reconstitution after alpha-beta-depleted transplantation in children. Using unique molecular identifiers, the investigators prepared the TCRbeta library. TCRdb fed the PCR reads into MiXCR, producing one record per CDR3 protein. The sample lists over 200,000 distinct CDR3 sequences; about a tenth were seen once. V lost 1 base and J 1 base, leaving 8 bases between the germline ends. CDR1 is DFQATT and CDR2 is SNEGSKA in the germline V gene (reference sequence). CDR3 length: 13 amino acids. At least ten counts were recorded for this clonotype. Its antigen is still unknown. Study-level findings and limits: Newly generated T cells supplied most T-cell counts and diversity one year post-transplant.

This rearrangement joins TRBV20-1 to TRBJ2-7; D perhaps matches TRBD1 (5 bases). Here the sequenced sample was PBMCs, taken before TCRalphabeta/CD19-depleted stem cell transplant. The TCR was taken from a child less than two years old with acute myeloid leukemia, due to receive a stem cell transplant. CDR3 residues: CSARVGQSYEQYF. In DNA form, the CDR3 reads TGCAGTGCTAGAGTCGGACAATCCTACGAGCAGTACTTC.